This passage covers 24 T cell receptor beta chains from one sample sequenced in a study of blood T cell repertoires in COVID-19. Measured with immunoSEQ multiplex PCR; TCRdb has only the in-frame clones, and not every one. The sample shows 310,000 or so clones, around 87% of them seen only once. Input material: peripheral blood. Source of these receptors: a man aged 70 or older with acute or convalescent COVID-19.

V and J are TRBV9 and TRBJ2-3; TRBD2 matches 9 bases. Germline V gene data show CDR1 as SGDLS and CDR2 as YYNGEE. The CDR3 sequence is 16 residues long. V lost 0 bases and J lost 0; bases outside the gene matches: 2. CDR3 sequence (DNA): TGTGCCAGCAGCGTAGACCTAGCGGGGAGCACAGATACGCAGTATTTT. It yields the protein CASSVDLAGSTDTQYF.

V is TRBV4-3 and J is TRBJ2-3, with D tentatively TRBD1 (6 bases). Trimming shortened V by 1 base and J by 1 base, and 12 bases separated the two germline ends. There are 16 residues in the CDR3. From germline, CDR1 is LGHNA and CDR2 YSLEER. In nucleotides, the CDR3 is TGCGCCAGCAGCCAAGTAGGTGGGGGCCGCACAGATACGCAGTATTTT. Its protein product is CASSQVGGGRTDTQYF.

The chain uses TRBV9 and TRBJ2-5; tentative D call: TRBD2 (6 bases). This CDR3 has 15 residues. The ends were cut back, 0 bases at V and 1 base at J, with 10 bases in the middle. Germline V CDR1 and CDR2: SGDLS, YYNGEE. The DNA for the CDR3 is TGTGCCAGCAGCGTAGCCGGGGACTTCCAAGAGACCCAGTACTTC. Residues: CASSVAGDFQETQYF.

The chain links TRBV28 to TRBJ1-5; 7 bases align to TRBD1. V dropped 7 bases and J dropped 4; count of bases not matched to a gene: 10. CDR1 and CDR2 (germline): MDHEN, SYDVKM. This CDR3 spans 15 amino acids. CDR3 region: CASTPPDRVNQPQHF. The CDR3 DNA reads TGTGCCAGCACTCCCCCAGACAGGGTAAATCAGCCCCAGCATTTT.

The chain carries TRBV11-3 and TRBJ2-7; TRBD2 might be the D (6 bases). Germline V gene sequence: CDR1 SGHNT, CDR2 YENEEA. The germline V and J ends were trimmed by 1 base and 3 bases, with 10 bases remaining between them. The CDR3 length is 14 residues. The DNA for the CDR3 is TGTGCCAGCAGCTTAGGACCGGGGGACTACGAGCAGTACTTC. Translating gives CASSLGPGDYEQYF.

The chain employs TRBV5-4 and TRBJ2-5; 7 bases fit TRBD1. CDR3 length equals 14 residues. The V segment lost 4 bases and the J segment 2 bases; nucleotides outside the gene matches: 5. CDR1 is SGHNT, CDR2 YYREEE, per germline (reference sequence). For the CDR3, the DNA is TGTGCCAGCAGCACTAACAGGGGACAAGAGACCCAGTACTTC. This sequence encodes CASSTNRGQETQYF.

Concerning this clone: Just one base apart from a much larger clone, this may be a read error. The same CDR3 also results from other DNA sequences found in this sample. The V and J genes are TRBV28 and TRBJ1-2; TRBD1 matches 10 bases. This CDR3 is built from 15 residues. Trimming removed 9 bases from V and 3 bases from J; junction bases left unmatched: 10. Germline lookup yields CDR1 MDHEN and CDR2 SYDVKM. The CDR3 spells CASTSGTGVYYGYTF. The CDR3 DNA reads TGTGCCAGTACCTCCGGGACAGGGGTTTACTATGGCTACACCTTC.

There are a few counts of this clone. The chain carries TRBV4-2 and TRBJ2-3; D gene uncertain. This CDR3 has 14 amino acids. The germline V gene encodes CDR1 LGHNA and CDR2 YNFKEQ. The V and J ends lost 0 bases and 4 bases respectively, with 8 bases between them. CDR3 amino acids: CASSQDFQSDTQYF. The CDR3 coding sequence is TGTGCCAGCAGCCAAGATTTCCAGTCAGATACGCAGTATTTT.

The gene calls are TRBV19 and TRBJ1-6, with 7 bases lining up with TRBD1. CDR1 LNHDA and CDR2 SQIVND come from the germline V gene (reference sequence). The J segment lost 0 bases and the V segment lost 6 bases, leaving 5 bases of the junction unmatched. This CDR3 contains 16 residues. This CDR3 is CASRTGVSSYNSPLHF. The CDR3 DNA reads TGTGCCAGTAGAACAGGGGTGAGCTCCTATAATTCACCCCTCCACTTT.

In its sample, this clone was seen a few times. The chain joins TRBV5-8 to TRBJ2-1, with 12 bases lining up with TRBD2. The V gene's germline CDR1 is SGHTS and CDR2 YDEGEE. The CDR3 loop spans 17 amino acids. Germline trimming cut 4 bases from V and 7 bases from J; bases unmatched to any gene: 12. This chain's CDR3 is CASSPMGTSGFSNEQFF. Written as DNA, the CDR3 is TGTGCCAGCAGCCCAATGGGGACTAGCGGGTTCTCGAATGAGCAGTTCTTC.

V and J are TRBV5-1 and TRBJ2-3; 11 bases map to TRBD2. The CDR3 length is 15 residues. With 2 bases clipped from V and 5 bases from J, the junction kept 4 bases outside the gene matches. Per the germline V gene, CDR1 is SGHRS and CDR2 is YFSETQ. In DNA, the CDR3 is TGCGCCAGCAGCTTCCTAGCGGGGGGAGGAGATACGCAGTATTTT. This translates into CASSFLAGGGDTQYF.

The chain employs TRBV29-1 and TRBJ2-3, with D perhaps TRBD1 (6 bases). Per the germline V gene, CDR1 is SQVTM and CDR2 is ANQGSEA. V gave up 6 bases and J gave up 0 bases, with 10 bases separating them. CDR3 length: 13 residues. CDR3: CSVRRGSTDTQYF. DNA of the CDR3: TGCAGCGTCCGAAGGGGGAGCACAGATACGCAGTATTTT.

The rearrangement joins TRBV27 to TRBJ2-7, with TRBD1 as a possible D gene (7 bases). The length of the CDR3 is 15 residues. The germline gives CDR1 MNHEY, CDR2 SMNVEV (reference sequence). Trimming removed 5 bases from V and 3 bases from J, with 17 bases in between. CDR3 nucleotide sequence: TGTGCCAGCAGTCCGGAGGGGGCCCAATTCTACGAGCAGTACTTC. Its protein is CASSPEGAQFYEQYF.

This clone appeared many times. The chain has TRBV10-3 and TRBJ1-5; D gene ambiguous. Germline-derived CDR1 and CDR2 are ENHRY and SYGVKD. Trimming removed 3 bases at V and 5 bases at J, with 5 bases between. There are 12 residues in the CDR3. This chain's CDR3 is CAISDGYQPQHF. The CDR3 nucleotides read TGTGCCATCAGTGACGGGTATCAGCCCCAGCATTTT.

This sequence joins TRBV6-6 and TRBJ1-1; D remains ambiguous. CDR1 is MNHNY and CDR2 is SVGAGI in the germline V gene (reference sequence). Trimming left V 2 bases short and J 4 bases short, with 8 bases between. CDR3 length equals 13 residues. The CDR3 DNA reads TGTGCCAGCAGTTACGAGGGCTTCACTGAAGCTTTCTTT. Translating gives CASSYEGFTEAFF.

The count of this clone is one. V is TRBV7-9 and J is TRBJ1-4, with TRBD1 as a possible D gene (5 bases). The CDR3 spans 15 residues. V dropped 5 bases and J dropped 3 bases, with 13 bases sitting between them. Germline CDR1 is SEHNR and CDR2 is FQNEAQ (reference sequence). This CDR3 reads CASSTGAGSNEKLFF. In DNA form, the CDR3 reads TGTGCCAGCAGCACAGGAGCAGGGTCTAATGAAAAACTGTTTTTT. Full variable domain (rest looked up from reference TRBV7-9 and TRBJ1-4): DTGVSQNPRHKITKRGQNVTFRCDPISEHNRLYWYRQTLGQGPEFLTYFQNEAQLEKSRLLSDRFSAERPKGSFSTLEIQRTEQGDSAMYLCASSTGAGSNEKLFFGSGTQLSVL.

V usage is TRBV4-3 and J usage is TRBJ1-3; D not resolved. CDR1 is LGHNA and CDR2 is YSLEER in the germline V gene. The CDR3 totals 17 residues. Trimming cost V 0 bases and J 0 bases, with 12 bases left between them. The CDR3 reads CASSQDSRRHSGNTIYF. Here the CDR3 DNA reads TGCGCCAGCAGCCAAGATAGTAGGCGACACTCTGGAAACACCATATATTTT.

The V and J genes are TRBV6-5 and TRBJ1-2; weak D call: TRBD1 (6 bases). The CDR3 runs 14 residues. Germline V gene lookup returns CDR1 MNHEY and CDR2 SVGAGI. V gave up 8 bases and J gave up 8 bases, with 21 bases separating them. CDR3 region: CASRTGDGGQGYTF. The CDR3 nucleotides read TGTGCCAGCCGAACAGGAGATGGGGGCCAAGGCTACACCTTC.

The chain couples TRBV7-8 to TRBJ1-6; 8 bases are a match to TRBD1. V lost 2 bases, J lost 11 bases, and 5 bases stayed unmatched. The CDR3 is 14 amino acids. Germline CDR1 and CDR2: SGHVS and FQNEAQ. CDR3 sequence: CASSLLQTGAPLHF. The CDR3 bases are TGTGCCAGCAGCTTACTCCAGACAGGGGCACCCCTCCACTTT.

V usage is TRBV5-4 and J usage is TRBJ2-2; D might be TRBD1 (5 bases). This CDR3 contains 14 residues. The V gene lost 3 bases and the J gene lost 7 bases, with 13 bases spanning the gap. Germline V gene data show CDR1 as SGHNT and CDR2 as YYREEE (reference sequence). The CDR3 here is CASSSRQISGELFF. CDR3 bases: TGTGCCAGCAGCTCCCGACAGATCAGCGGGGAGCTGTTTTTT.

V usage is TRBV19 and J usage is TRBJ1-5; no definite D call. Germline V lookup: CDR1 LNHDA, CDR2 SQIVND (reference sequence). This CDR3 is built from 15 residues. Trimming left V 5 bases short and J 5 bases short, with 16 bases between. The CDR3 bases are TGTGCCAGTAGTCCAGAGGACGGAGGCTATCAGCCCCAGCATTTT. This codes for CASSPEDGGYQPQHF.

A word on this clone: At one end the junction does not follow the germline gene, possibly because of a read error. The V gene is TRBV6-2 or TRBV6-3, the J gene TRBJ1-3, with D tentatively TRBD1 (6 bases). The germline V gene has CDR1 MNHEY and CDR2 SVGEGT. The CDR3 has 12 amino acids. The CDR3 spells CASSYSAGTTHF. The CDR3 DNA sequence: TGTGCCAGCAGTTACTCAGCCGGGACAACGCATTTT.

This clone was recorded once. J is TRBJ2-3 and V is TRBV3-1 (or the pseudogene TRBV3-2), with TRBD2 identical over 8 bases. The V gene end was trimmed by 0 bases and the J gene end by 2 bases; junction bases not matched to a gene: 7. The length of the CDR3 is 17 residues. CDR1 and CDR2 (germline): LGHDT, YNNKEL (reference sequence). The CDR3 loop is CASSQERASGFTDTQYF. As DNA, the CDR3 is TGTGCCAGCAGCCAAGAAAGGGCTAGCGGGTTCACAGATACGCAGTATTTT.

The genes are TRBV6-4 and TRBJ2-2; tentative D call: TRBD1 (5 bases). V gave up 6 bases and J gave up 1 base, with 9 bases separating them. The CDR3 has 14 amino acids. Germline V gene data show CDR1 as MRHNA and CDR2 as SNTAGT. The CDR3 DNA reads TGTGCCAGCAGGCGCGACAGGAACACCGGGGAGCTGTTTTTT. This translates into CASRRDRNTGELFF.